This TCR beta chain was obtained from a study of CD8 T cells in ankylosing spondylitis. This clonotype was counted between two and nine times. The J segment lost 6 bases and the V segment lost 4 bases, leaving 6 bases of the junction unmatched. Looked up from germline, CDR1 is MNHEY and CDR2 is SMNVEV (reference sequence). CDR3 length: 16 residues. TCRdb ran MiXCR on the 5' RACE reads and lists one entry per CDR3 protein. The data show some 200,000 distinct CDR3 sequences, roughly 12% seen once. Sequencing was performed on blood, either unsorted or a sorted T cell fraction (not recorded which). The chain has TRBV27 and TRBJ2-3; 14 nucleotides match TRBD2. This sequence was found in a male donor with ankylosing spondylitis or in good health (not recorded which). CDR3 nucleotide sequence: TGTGCCAGCAGTTCAGGGACTAGCGGGAGTGTCGATACGCAGTATTTT. It specifies CASSSGTSGSVDTQYF.